The entry below gives a single T cell receptor beta chain sequence along with its context. This entry is derived from a study of blood T cell repertoires in COVID-19. Across the study: Acute-phase and convalescent COVID-19 samples originated in the United States, Italy and Spain.

The CDR3 has 16 amino acids. In germline, CDR1 is LGHNA, CDR2 YSLEER. Trimming cost V 0 bases and J 5 bases, with 16 bases left between them. Original handling: Reference gene primer amplification gave nucleated cell count estimates. The method was immunoSEQ multiplex PCR; TCRdb's version includes in-frame clones alone and lacks a portion of them. For V, J and clone size, that table is used; D and trimming come from the DNA. The table includes roughly 120,000 clones, nearly 90% detected once. The receptor comes from a human donor in a cohort sampled during active COVID-19. V usage is TRBV4-3 and J usage is TRBJ2-5; a weak D match, TRBD1 (5 bases). The source material was peripheral blood. The DNA for the CDR3 is TGCGCCAGCAGCCAAGAGTTAGCCCAGGGAAGGGAGACCCAGTACTTC. Encoded protein: CASSQELAQGRETQYF.